The present T cell receptor (beta chain) was sequenced within a study of blood T cell repertoires in COVID-19. Study background: Spain, Italy and the United States supplied samples that represented acute and convalescent COVID-19.

Sequencing used immunoSEQ multiplex PCR; TCRdb keeps in-frame clones, though not all of them. The sample records 310,000 or so clones, about 89% being singletons. V was pared by 2 bases and J by 0 bases, with 11 bases of the junction left unmatched. Germline assignment: CDR1 SGHAT and CDR2 FQNNGV. The CDR3 has 19 residues. The source material was peripheral blood. The clonotype originates from a man younger than 30 who had recovered from COVID-19. The chain has TRBV11-2 and TRBJ2-3; 10 bases are a match to TRBD2. CDR3 nucleotides: TGTGCCAGCAGCTTACTTTGGCTCCAGACTAGCGGGAGCACAGATACGCAGTATTTT. As protein: CASSLLWLQTSGSTDTQYF.